Presented here are 8 T cell receptor beta chains from one specimen sequenced in a study of OX40 agonist ivuxolimab in advanced cancers. Using immunoSEQ multiplex PCR, the repertoire was profiled, and TCRdb retains in-frame clones only, with some absent. The sample includes roughly 92,000 clones, about 89% of them seen just once. Sequenced here: CD4+ or CD8+ T cells sorted from blood, sampled in a trial of the OX40 agonist ivuxolimab. These receptors were collected from an adult with an advanced solid tumor such as melanoma, head and neck, liver or kidney cancer.

The genes are TRBV2 and TRBJ1-2; D remains unclear. Germline CDR1 reads SNHLY; CDR2 reads FYNNEI. V was cut by 6 bases and J by 14 bases, with 16 bases left in between. CDR3 length: 11 amino acids. The CDR3 loop is CASRPDGFWTF. DNA for the CDR3: TGTGCCAGCAGGCCGGACGGCTTCTGGACCTTC.

This sequence joins TRBV27 and TRBJ2-7; possible D gene TRBD1, 6 bases. Germline CDR1 and CDR2: MNHEY and SMNVEV (reference sequence). This CDR3 spans 18 amino acids. The ends were cut back, 6 bases at V and 2 bases at J, with 26 bases in the middle. The CDR3 loop is CASSPMAQGRTVTYEQYF. DNA of the CDR3: TGTGCCAGCAGCCCCATGGCCCAGGGGCGGACGGTGACCTACGAGCAGTACTTC.

V gene TRBV5-6 combines with J gene TRBJ2-2; the D gene is possibly TRBD1 (6 bases). The germline gives CDR1 SGHDT, CDR2 YYEEEE. The CDR3 is 13 residues long. Trimming removed 4 bases at V and 4 bases at J, with 8 bases between. In nucleotides, the CDR3 is TGTGCCAGCAGCCTACAGGGCACCGGGGAGCTGTTTTTT. Translating gives CASSLQGTGELFF.

CDR3 sequence reads: CASSMLGVLATNEKLFF. Here the CDR3 DNA reads TGTGCCAGTAGTATGCTGGGAGTTTTAGCAACTAATGAAAAACTGTTTTTT. The chain is built from TRBV19 and TRBJ1-4, with D unclear. Trimming removed 3 bases from V and 0 bases from J, with 14 bases in between. The length of the CDR3 is 17 residues. CDR1 and CDR2 from the germline V gene are LNHDA and SQIVND (reference sequence).

The gene calls are TRBV29-1 and TRBJ2-3; D perhaps matches TRBD1 (6 bases). The CDR3 is made up of 14 amino acids. V was trimmed by 3 bases and J by 2 bases, leaving 12 bases between them. Looked up from germline, CDR1 is SQVTM and CDR2 is ANQGSEA. In nucleotides, the CDR3 is TGCAGCGTTGACGGGCAGGGGTCCACAGATACGCAGTATTTT. It translates to CSVDGQGSTDTQYF.

This chain uses TRBV11-1 with TRBJ2-7, with TRBD2 matching 11 bases. The CDR3 runs to 15 residues. Germline V gene lookup returns CDR1 SGHAT and CDR2 FQDESV (reference sequence). With V trimmed by 6 bases and J by 5 bases, 9 bases remained unmatched. The CDR3 region is CASRSSSGRSHEQYF. For the CDR3, the DNA is TGTGCCAGCAGGTCCTCTAGCGGGAGGAGCCACGAGCAGTACTTC.

The chain joins TRBV5-4 to TRBJ2-1; 10 nucleotides align to TRBD2. The CDR3 is 16 amino acids. Germline loops: CDR1 SGHNT, CDR2 YYREEE (reference sequence). V lost 0 bases, J lost 4 bases, and 4 bases stayed unmatched. The CDR3 DNA is TGTGCCAGCAGCTTGGTTGGACTAGCGGAATACAATGAGCAGTTCTTC. Translating gives CASSLVGLAEYNEQFF.

This clone has just one count. V is TRBV29-1 and J is TRBJ1-1; 9 nucleotides match TRBD1. With 0 bases clipped from V and 6 bases from J, the junction kept 8 bases outside the gene matches. Germline V gene data show CDR1 as SQVTM and CDR2 as ANQGSEA. The CDR3 extends over 15 amino acids. The DNA of the CDR3 is TGCAGCGTTGAAGATCGCCGGGACAGGGTGCCTGAAGCTTTCTTT. Amino acid sequence: CSVEDRRDRVPEAFF.